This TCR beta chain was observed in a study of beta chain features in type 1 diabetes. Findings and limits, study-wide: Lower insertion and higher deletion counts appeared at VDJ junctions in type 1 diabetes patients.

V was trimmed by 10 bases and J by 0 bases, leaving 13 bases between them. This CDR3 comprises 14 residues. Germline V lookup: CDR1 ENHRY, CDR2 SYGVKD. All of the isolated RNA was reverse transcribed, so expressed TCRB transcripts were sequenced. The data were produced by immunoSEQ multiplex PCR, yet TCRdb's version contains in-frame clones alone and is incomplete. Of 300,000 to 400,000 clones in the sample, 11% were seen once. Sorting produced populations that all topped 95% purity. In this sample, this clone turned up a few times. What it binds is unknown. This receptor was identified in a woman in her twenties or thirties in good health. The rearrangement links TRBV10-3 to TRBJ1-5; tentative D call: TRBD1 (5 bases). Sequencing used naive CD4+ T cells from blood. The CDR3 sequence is CATRPDTSNQPQHF. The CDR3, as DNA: TGTGCCACCCGGCCGGACACTAGCAATCAGCCCCAGCATTTT.